This T cell receptor (beta chain) was sequenced in a study of blood T cell repertoires in COVID-19 (dated by TCRdb to the early 2020s). For context, the study as a whole: The collaborator samples originated in the United States, Italy and Spain and spanned the acute and convalescent phases of COVID-19. A freely available public database, intended as a resource for researchers studying the immune response to SARS-CoV-2, is where the repertoires were released. Where available, HLA class I and class II types were taken from metadata supplied by the sample provider and were not determined by assay-based typing. The sample metadata nearly always contained a de-identified subject ID, COVID-19 status, age in years and sex. Subjects who had been exposed to COVID-19, were actively infected with it, or had recovered from it provided the deeply sampled blood TCRbeta repertoires that made up the dataset. The material from the prospective study consisted of cDNA or gDNA derived from T cells, B-cell-depleted T cells, or PBMCs. Samples came from the ongoing ImmuneRACE study (first 160 participants) plus 1,254 subjects from 6 global collaborators.

The paper as a whole reports these results and caveats: Clinical and demographic metadata were provided uncurated, with the amount varying by source and participant.

The immunoSEQ Assay, a bias-controlled multiplex PCR, was used to amplify TCRbeta CDR3 regions from genomic DNA. The study's own analysis went as follows. Within the assay, amplification of reference gene primers was used to estimate how many nucleated cells each sample contained. To quantify the absolute abundance of each unique TCRbeta CDR3 rearrangement, sequence reads were collapsed and filtered. For each sample, productive Simpson clonality was calculated by taking the square root of Simpson's diversity index across productive rearrangements. TCRdb provides this immuneACCESS table in a form limited to in-frame rearrangements. Some clones are lacking; in checked studies, under half of them reflect an unresolved V gene, and why the rest are absent is not known. V and J calls and clone size follow that table, whereas D and trimming were derived from the DNA. This sample has 60,000 to 75,000 clones in its table, and approximately 79% of those were observed once. Less than 7% of the sample is taken by the ten largest.

Of note for this clone: There is no known antigen for this receptor. No much larger clonotype is one base removed from it; base qualities were not supplied.

V was cut back by 2 bases and J by 2 bases, leaving a gap of 10 bases between them. The CDR3 covers 14 residues, taking in both the cysteine and the phenylalanine. The kept DNA is CDR3 alone, 42 bases in frame from the first base. CDR1 is given as ENHRY and CDR2 as SYGVKD, both from the germline V gene. Each collaborating institution followed its own protocols to collect whole blood in K2EDTA tubes. Collaborator samples were shipped for TCRbeta analysis as frozen whole blood, isolated PBMCs, or DNA extracted from either sample type. The sample was peripheral blood. The receptor comes from a woman in her 70s with acute or convalescent COVID-19. The chain couples TRBV10-3 to TRBJ2-7; no D gene can be assigned with confidence. The CDR3 protein is CAISEAVSPYEQYF. The DNA reads as follows: TGTGCCATCAGTGAGGCGGTGTCCCCCTACGAGCAGTACTTC.